This T cell receptor beta chain comes out of a study of cytomegalovirus exposure and HLA in healthy donors (dated by TCRdb to about 2017). Context from the whole study: In an earlier analysis of under 750 of the donors, less than 350 Gb of sequence data and some 100 million unique TCR beta sequences from about 179 million T cells were reported. Roughly 300 gigabases of sequencing data and approximately 80 million unique TCR sequences were included in an early release covering roughly 600 HLA-typed donors. The genetic ancestry cluster associated with self-reported Caucasian donors included approximately 85% of the approximately 430 genotyped donors. The study aimed to test whether cataloging public T cell receptors could reveal signatures of past pathogen exposure. Using immunosequencing, the study profiled T cell repertoires from 666 subjects and related those repertoires to cytomegalovirus serostatus. Besides the first cohort of under 700 subjects, a separate validation cohort made up of 120 different subjects was used. High-throughput TCR immunosequencing, statistical association of individual TCRs with disease status, and machine learning were combined to predict cytomegalovirus infection status. A later analysis re-analyzed previously published TCR beta repertoires from 666 donors and added high-resolution HLA genotyping to study TCR occurrence patterns. Rather than using new phenotypic data, the later analysis identified candidate immune exposures from TCR beta sequences and from how often those sequences occurred across donors. An earlier analysis of 587 of the donors used high-throughput TCR beta sequencing to judge whether each TCR beta V gene segment behaved as functional or pseudogenic. Alongside the repertoire data, information on donor age, sex, ethnicity and CMV serostatus was compiled. In a later genetic analysis, genome-wide SNP genotypes for 398 of the 666 donors were used, and that subset was treated as a discovery cohort. All discovery cohort repertoires had been generated on a single sequencing platform. Both class I and class II loci were covered by HLA typing, at four-digit resolution. Typing coverage varied by locus: about 629-640 donors for A, B, C, DRB1 and DQB1; roughly 510 for DQA1; 600 to 610 for DPA1; some 470 for DPB1. A handful of DR-DQ haplotypes were handled as single units for association and clustering because linkage in the cohort was strong. On average, 235,054 unique TCR beta nucleotide sequences were sequenced per donor among about 400 genotyped donors of the cohort, with roughly 18% of those sequences being non-productive. Overall study outcomes, separate from this receptor: In an earlier analysis of fewer than 700 of the donors, most TCR beta V segments appeared in productive rearrangements about 90% or about 30% of the time, broadly matching IMGT annotations. A further reported finding was that TCR beta sequences accurately predicted the HLA-A and HLA-B alleles for most subjects in the first cohort. In a later analysis, most CMV-associated TCR beta chains were found to appear HLA-restricted, with HLA associations seemingly driven largely by CMV exposure. Some IMGT-functional V segments, including TRBV6-2 and TRBV6-3, could not be told apart with the 87-base-pair reads, so those segments were excluded. Because counts were too low, 15 to 20 rarely observed V segments, including chromosome 9 orphons, were left out of the earlier analysis of a few hundred of the donors. While some public TCRs were present in many individuals, most TCR sequences turned up only very rarely across donors. Several of the top co-occurrence clusters appeared to be linked to parvovirus B19, influenza, CMV and Epstein-Barr virus, according to a later analysis. A later analysis associated 15,000 to 20,000 TCR beta sequences with specific HLA alleles at a false discovery rate of 0.05. A cluster of highly shared sequence variants was judged likely to be a technical artifact of the sequencing pipeline. When HLA alleles, especially DR and DQ, strongly co-occurred, attributing TCR associations to individual alleles was difficult. Only TCR beta chains were sequenced in this cohort, and the absence of alpha or paired-chain data limited detectable features. A total of roughly 160 TCR beta chains were listed by the study as associated with cytomegalovirus. Immune exposure information for the cohort was limited to CMV serostatus. A later genetic analysis reported fewer N-insertions in productive TCRs among donors in an Asian-associated ancestry cluster than the roughly 720-donor mean. The presence/absence analyses assumed that sequencing depth was roughly uniform across donors, and that assumption may not be true. In a later analysis, HLA-associated TCR beta chains showed more clonal expansion and lower generation probabilities than non-associated chains that were equally common. In a later analysis, the rate of TCR association differed among HLA loci, with DRB1 alleles having the most associated TCRs and HLA-C alleles having the fewest. Correlated functional status among segregating V segments might be attributable to linkage disequilibrium, but an unknown experimental factor could not be ruled out. In a later genetic analysis, a missense DCLRE1C variant was associated with V-gene and J-gene trimming of TCR beta chains, and the association was replicated in an independent cohort. The authors suggested that the approach could potentially be extended to other disease states and immunological phenotypes. The classifier was reported to diagnose cytomegalovirus status with high specificity and sensitivity in both the original cohort and the validation cohort. Three of the identified cytomegalovirus-associated TCR beta chains were confirmed in vitro to be specific for cytomegalovirus antigens. HLA typing was unavailable for some donors at each locus, so association tests used only the typed subset.

To prepare the library, the immunoSEQ multiplex PCR assay was applied. The multiplex PCR relied on a mix of 60 forward primers for TCR Vbeta segments and 13 reverse primers for TCR Jbeta segments. The CDR3 region of rearranged TCR beta genes was amplified from genomic DNA with a multiplex PCR assay. On the Illumina HiSeq System, the amplified TCR beta libraries were sequenced as 87-base-pair reads. In the source study's methods: Across the 670 or so repertoires, a later analysis counted around 80 million unique TCR beta chains, roughly 11 million of which were shared by at least two donors. Raw reads were error-corrected and collapsed into unique sequences by a nearest-neighbor algorithm in which closely related sequences were merged to remove PCR and sequencing errors. V, D and J gene segments were assigned by aligning CDR3 sequences to IMGT reference sequences. Each retained sequence needed at least a six-nucleotide match to both a V gene segment and a J gene segment. A rearrangement was called productive if the CDR3 had no stop codons and remained in frame with V and J, and every other rearrangement was called non-productive. Following IMGT convention, CDR3 was defined as the stretch from the second conserved V-encoded cysteine up to the conserved J-encoded phenylalanine. Sequences without an unambiguous match to a single V gene segment were excluded from the earlier analysis of 500 to 700 of the donors. An earlier analysis of around 600 of the donors classified V segments as functional when productive rearrangements were above 56.7% and as segregating when the standard deviation between donors was above 5%. A statistical classification framework was built for diagnosing cytomegalovirus status from the catalog of TCR beta chain sequences. V and J gene assignment, in a later analysis, came from comparing TCR nucleotide sequences with IMGT/GENE-DB human TR gene sequences. The TCRdist pipeline was used in a later analysis to assign CDR3 sequences and most-parsimonious VDJ recombination scenarios. In a later analysis, every TCR beta chain was defined by the combination of its CDR3 amino acid sequence and its V-gene family, and reads without a unique V-gene family were dropped. A later analysis removed 550 to 700 highly shared, low-generation-probability nucleotide sequences to deal with suspected cross-contamination and a sequencing artifact. A later analysis calculated a clonal expansion index for each public chain from normalized within-repertoire ranks of inferred template counts. In a later analysis, generation probabilities were computed with a VDJ recombination model fitted to out-of-frame rearrangements, and the resulting probabilities were checked against IGoR. A later analysis scored TCR-TCR, TCR-HLA and TCR-CMV co-occurrence with hypergeometric tests, applying a repertoire-size bias correction to TCR pairs. In a later analysis, false discovery rates were estimated by permuting HLA or CMV assignments 20 times. A later analysis grouped co-occurring TCRs with DBSCAN, adding TCRdist sequence similarity when clustering within HLA-allele-positive subsets. Repertoires with fewer than 30,000 or more than 120,000 public chains, plus five repertoires with anomalous nucleotide sharing, were excluded from co-occurrence clustering. The table comes from immuneACCESS by way of TCRdb, which keeps in-frame sequences with V and J called. Part of the clones is missing from these tables; in studies checked, under half for an unresolved V gene and the rest for unknown reasons. V and J calls plus clone size are reproduced from that table; the DNA served to infer D and trimming. The sample's records list around 150,000 clones. About 2.2% of the sample belongs to the ten largest clones.

Including cysteine and phenylalanine, the CDR3 has 15 amino acids. Only the CDR3 region is kept as DNA, spanning 45 bases read in frame from base 1. For CDR1 and CDR2, the germline V gene lists MRHNA and SNTAGT. A distance of 12 bases separates the germline ends of V and J, which lose 6 bases and 0 bases respectively. The cohort was made up of roughly 670 healthy bone marrow donors. At the time of sampling, every cohort member was nominally healthy, though immune exposures that went unrecorded were likely present. The donor tested CMV seronegative and was one of the 352 seronegative cohort members. Every donor gave a peripheral blood sample, and the peripheral blood mononuclear cells from that sample were used for TCR beta sequencing. The Qiagen DNeasy Blood Extraction Kit was used to extract genomic DNA from the blood cell samples. About this clone: Its antigen is currently not known.

Source material: PBMCs. The rearrangement joined TRBV6-4 to TRBJ2-1; the D gene is not confidently resolved. This sequence originates from a man aged 30 to 45 in good health and CMV-seronegative. The DNA sequence is as follows: TGTGCCAGCAGCCGAACTGGTAGCTCCTACAATGAGCAGTTCTTC. This codes for CASSRTGSSYNEQFF.